The clone carrying this TCR beta chain was seen many times. Its antigen is not known. Trimming shortened V by 0 bases and J by 5 bases, and 13 bases separated the two germline ends. The CDR3 spans 15 residues. Germline CDR1 reads MGHRA; CDR2 reads YSYEKL. One entry per CDR3 protein, called by TCRdb with MiXCR from the 5' RACE reads. The sample has approximately 70,000 distinct CDR3 sequences; around 7.9% are singletons. These data belong to a study of T cells after yellow fever vaccination. Study-wide background: SMART-Seq v4 Ultra Low Input prepared libraries from low-cell fractions. Points from the study as a whole: Among primary-vaccination clones, most reappeared after the booster, at around 97% for CD4 and approximately 88% for CD8. A weaker secondary response peaked on day 5, the primary on day 15.

The clonotype comes from a young man who received the YFV17D yellow fever vaccine. The input for sequencing was CD8+ T cells sorted from PBMCs, taken more than 8 days after the first yellow fever vaccination. This rearrangement joins TRBV4-1 to TRBJ2-5; D possibly corresponds to TRBD2 (5 bases). The CDR3 loop is CASSQDQLGWETQYF. The CDR3, as DNA: TGCGCCAGCAGCCAAGATCAACTAGGGTGGGAGACCCAGTACTTC.